This T cell receptor beta chain originates from a study of blood T cells in healthy people across ages. Whole-study results and caveats: It was the long-lived donors that had more naive CD4+ cells and higher diversity than aged donors.

Trimming pared 5 bases from V and 6 bases from J, leaving 17 bases between. This CDR3 spans 15 amino acids. Comment on this clonotype: The antigen remains undetermined.

PCR was performed a second time for about 6 to 12 cycles using a sample-barcoded 5' primer and a J-beta primer mix. TCRdb re-called the 5' RACE reads with MiXCR, one entry per CDR3 protein. Here the sample spans approximately 2,000,000 distinct CDR3 sequences, approximately 39% being singletons. The TCR originated in a human donor in good health. Input material: blood. The chain recombines TRBV12-3 or TRBV12-4 with TRBJ2-1; D is possibly TRBD1 (6 bases). The CDR3 sequence: CASSPRTVGANEQFF. The DNA of the CDR3 is TGTGCCAGCAGTCCTCGGACAGTAGGCGCCAATGAGCAGTTCTTC.